This T cell receptor (beta chain) was identified during a study of beta chain features in type 1 diabetes. The V gene's germline CDR1 is SGHRS and CDR2 YFSETQ. The germline V and J ends were trimmed by 2 bases and 3 bases, with 10 bases remaining between them. The CDR3 is 14 amino acids. The sample holds many counts of this clone. Its antigen is not identified. Study results and caveats: Shorter TCRB CDR3s, moderately but significantly so, marked every one of the four CD4+ subsets in Type 1 diabetes patients.

As every portion of the isolated RNA was reverse transcribed, the sequencing read expressed TCRB transcripts. TCRdb keeps only in-frame clones here, not all; method: immunoSEQ multiplex PCR. The data contain 300,000 to 400,000 clones, around 9.7% of them singletons. The TCR originated in a man in his thirties or forties with type 1 diabetes. The sample was central memory CD4+ T cells from blood. The chain recombines TRBV5-1 with TRBJ2-3; no firm D call. The CDR3 loop reads CASSFDKVTDTQYF. In nucleotides, the CDR3 is TGCGCCAGCAGCTTCGACAAGGTTACAGATACGCAGTATTTT.